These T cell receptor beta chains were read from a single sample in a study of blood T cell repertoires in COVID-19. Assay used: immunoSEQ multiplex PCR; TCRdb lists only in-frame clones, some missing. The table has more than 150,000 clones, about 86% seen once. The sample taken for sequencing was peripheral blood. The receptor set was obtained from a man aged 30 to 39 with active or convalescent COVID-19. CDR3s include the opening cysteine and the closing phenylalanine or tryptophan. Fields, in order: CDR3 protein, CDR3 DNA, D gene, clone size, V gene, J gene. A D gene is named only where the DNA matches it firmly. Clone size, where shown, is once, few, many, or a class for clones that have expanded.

CDR3 protein: CASSTGGIVYNEQFF; CDR3 DNA: TGCGCCAGCAGTACAGGGGGTATCGTTTACAATGAGCAGTTCTTC; D gene: TRBD1; clone size: .; V gene: TRBV10-1; J gene: TRBJ2-1
CDR3 protein: CASSPGTGASSYEQYF; CDR3 DNA: TGTGCCAGCAGCCCTGGGACAGGTGCCAGCTCCTACGAGCAGTACTTC; D gene: TRBD1; clone size: .; V gene: TRBV9; J gene: TRBJ2-7
CDR3 protein: CASSLTRQDRLNEQYF; CDR3 DNA: TGCGCCAGCAGCCTCACGAGACAGGACCGCCTTAACGAGCAGTACTTC; D gene: .; clone size: once; V gene: TRBV4-3; J gene: TRBJ2-7
CDR3 protein: CASSIGGPSAGQPQHF; CDR3 DNA: TGTGCCAGTAGTATAGGGGGCCCATCCGCGGGACAGCCCCAGCATTTT; D gene: .; clone size: .; V gene: TRBV19; J gene: TRBJ1-5
CDR3 protein: CASSSAGQAAYGYTF; CDR3 DNA: TGTGCCAGCAGCTCCGCTGGACAGGCTGCCTATGGCTACACCTTC; D gene: TRBD1; clone size: .; V gene: TRBV7-9; J gene: TRBJ1-2
CDR3 protein: CASSLILQGSLTGELFF; CDR3 DNA: TGTGCCAGCAGCTTAATACTACAGGGTAGCCTTACCGGGGAGCTGTTTTTT; D gene: .; clone size: once; V gene: TRBV7-9; J gene: TRBJ2-2
CDR3 protein: CASSARDRGYNEQFF; CDR3 DNA: TGCGCCAGCAGCGCCCGGGACAGGGGTTACAATGAGCAGTTCTTC; D gene: TRBD1; clone size: .; V gene: TRBV5-1; J gene: TRBJ2-1
CDR3 protein: CASSFGTGESGYTF; CDR3 DNA: TGTGCCAGCAGCTTCGGGACAGGGGAATCAGGCTACACCTTC; D gene: TRBD1; clone size: .; V gene: TRBV7-9; J gene: TRBJ1-2
CDR3 protein: CASSIQQSNYGYTF; CDR3 DNA: TGTGCCAGCTCGATACAACAGTCTAACTATGGCTACACCTTC; D gene: .; clone size: once; V gene: TRBV18; J gene: TRBJ1-2
CDR3 protein: CASSSMGRAYGNTIYF; CDR3 DNA: TGTGCCAGCAGTTCAATGGGCAGGGCTTACGGAAACACCATATATTTT; D gene: .; clone size: .; V gene: TRBV6-6; J gene: TRBJ1-3
CDR3 protein: CASSPGQGYEQYF; CDR3 DNA: TGTGCCAGCAGTCCAGGACAGGGCTACGAGCAGTACTTC; D gene: TRBD1; clone size: .; V gene: TRBV12-3/TRBV12-4; J gene: TRBJ2-7
CDR3 protein: CASSKGTGYETQYF; CDR3 DNA: TGTGCCAGCAGCAAGGGTACAGGGTATGAGACCCAGTACTTC; D gene: .; clone size: .; V gene: TRBV28; J gene: TRBJ2-5
CDR3 protein: CATSDLRGSLNEQFF; CDR3 DNA: TGTGCCACCAGTGATTTGCGCGGGAGTTTGAATGAGCAGTTCTTC; D gene: TRBD2; clone size: .; V gene: TRBV24-1; J gene: TRBJ2-1
CDR3 protein: CASSGGQSNQPQHF; CDR3 DNA: TGTGCCAGCAGTGGGGGACAGAGCAATCAGCCCCAGCATTTT; D gene: TRBD1; clone size: .; V gene: TRBV2; J gene: TRBJ1-5
CDR3 protein: CASSEGGQAESTDTQYF; CDR3 DNA: TGCGCCAGCAGTGAAGGGGGACAGGCCGAGTCGACAGATACGCAGTATTTT; D gene: TRBD1; clone size: .; V gene: TRBV10-1; J gene: TRBJ2-3
CDR3 protein: CASSLTGTGSTDTQYF; CDR3 DNA: TGTGCCAGCAGTCTCACCGGGACAGGAAGCACAGATACGCAGTATTTT; D gene: TRBD1; clone size: .; V gene: TRBV28; J gene: TRBJ2-3
CDR3 protein: CAIRRVVTGSNYGYTF; CDR3 DNA: TGTGCCATCAGGAGGGTAGTCACAGGGTCTAACTATGGCTACACCTTC; D gene: .; clone size: .; V gene: TRBV10-3; J gene: TRBJ1-2
CDR3 protein: CASSVAGLAGTSSYNEQFF; CDR3 DNA: TGTGCCAGCAGCGTAGCCGGACTAGCGGGGACCAGCTCCTACAATGAGCAGTTCTTC; D gene: TRBD2; clone size: .; V gene: TRBV9; J gene: TRBJ2-1
CDR3 protein: CASSRGDRVQPNSLYEQYF; CDR3 DNA: TGTGCCAGCAGCCGGGGAGACAGGGTACAGCCAAATTCCCTCTACGAGCAGTACTTC; D gene: TRBD1; clone size: .; V gene: TRBV7-2; J gene: TRBJ2-7
CDR3 protein: CASSYQAMGEQYF; CDR3 DNA: TGTGCCAGCAGTTACCAGGCTATGGGCGAGCAGTACTTC; D gene: .; clone size: few; V gene: TRBV6-5; J gene: TRBJ2-7
CDR3 protein: CASSLGGAGDTQYF; CDR3 DNA: TGTGCCAGCAGCCTAGGGGGGGCCGGAGATACGCAGTATTTT; D gene: .; clone size: .; V gene: TRBV7-3; J gene: TRBJ2-3
CDR3 protein: CASSSPGRGYGYTF; CDR3 DNA: TGTGCCAGCAGTTCCCCCGGCAGGGGGTATGGCTACACCTTC; D gene: TRBD1; clone size: .; V gene: TRBV28; J gene: TRBJ1-2
CDR3 protein: CASDRGDDGELFF; CDR3 DNA: TGTGCCAGCGACAGGGGAGATGACGGGGAGCTGTTTTTT; D gene: TRBD1; clone size: .; V gene: TRBV12-3/TRBV12-4; J gene: TRBJ2-2
CDR3 protein: CASSDGTGGADEQYF; CDR3 DNA: TGCGCCAGCAGCGACGGGACAGGGGGCGCCGACGAGCAGTACTTC; D gene: TRBD1; clone size: .; V gene: TRBV10-1; J gene: TRBJ2-7
CDR3 protein: CASTEGGGDEKLFF; CDR3 DNA: TGCGCCAGCACCGAGGGAGGTGGGGACGAAAAACTGTTTTTT; D gene: .; clone size: .; V gene: TRBV5-1; J gene: TRBJ1-4
CDR3 protein: CATSRESSGAYEQYF; CDR3 DNA: TGTGCCACCAGCAGAGAGTCGAGCGGGGCCTACGAGCAGTACTTC; D gene: TRBD2; clone size: .; V gene: TRBV15; J gene: TRBJ2-7
CDR3 protein: CATSTLAQAIYNEQFF; CDR3 DNA: TGTGCCACCAGCACCTTGGCGCAGGCGATTTACAATGAGCAGTTCTTC; D gene: .; clone size: .; V gene: TRBV15; J gene: TRBJ2-1
CDR3 protein: CASSTFLAGGRGNEQFF; CDR3 DNA: TGTGCCAGCAGTACTTTTTTAGCGGGAGGGAGGGGCAATGAGCAGTTCTTC; D gene: TRBD2; clone size: .; V gene: TRBV27; J gene: TRBJ2-1
CDR3 protein: CASSVTSRSGELFF; CDR3 DNA: TGTGCCAGCAGCGTAACCTCCCGTAGCGGGGAGCTGTTTTTT; D gene: .; clone size: .; V gene: TRBV9; J gene: TRBJ2-2
CDR3 protein: CASSQRQGGSYNSPLHF; CDR3 DNA: TGTGCCAGCAGCCAGAGACAGGGAGGCTCCTATAATTCACCCCTCCACTTT; D gene: TRBD1; clone size: .; V gene: TRBV14; J gene: TRBJ1-6
CDR3 protein: CASSATGSSYNEQFF; CDR3 DNA: TGTGCCAGCAGCGCAACAGGGAGCTCCTACAATGAGCAGTTCTTC; D gene: .; clone size: .; V gene: TRBV9; J gene: TRBJ2-1
CDR3 protein: CASSSRLSTNEKLFF; CDR3 DNA: TGTGCCAGCAGCTCAAGACTGTCAACTAATGAAAAACTGTTTTTT; D gene: .; clone size: .; V gene: TRBV7-8; J gene: TRBJ1-4
CDR3 protein: CASSETGYSNQPQHF; CDR3 DNA: TGTGCCAGCAGTGAAACCGGTTATAGCAATCAGCCCCAGCATTTT; D gene: .; clone size: .; V gene: TRBV2; J gene: TRBJ1-5
CDR3 protein: CASRYRNTEAFF; CDR3 DNA: TGTGCCAGCAGGTACAGGAACACTGAAGCTTTCTTT; D gene: .; clone size: .; V gene: TRBV28; J gene: TRBJ1-1
CDR3 protein: CASNGQGNQPQHF; CDR3 DNA: TGTGCCAGCAACGGACAGGGGAATCAGCCCCAGCATTTT; D gene: TRBD1; clone size: .; V gene: TRBV25-1; J gene: TRBJ1-5
CDR3 protein: CASSLAVPQGARDNEQFF; CDR3 DNA: TGTGCCAGCAGCTTAGCCGTTCCGCAGGGGGCGCGAGACAATGAGCAGTTCTTC; D gene: TRBD1; clone size: .; V gene: TRBV7-9; J gene: TRBJ2-1
CDR3 protein: CAWTHSSRGGNQPQHF; CDR3 DNA: TGTGCCTGGACTCACAGCTCCAGGGGAGGCAATCAGCCCCAGCATTTT; D gene: .; clone size: .; V gene: TRBV30; J gene: TRBJ1-5
CDR3 protein: CASSRTAGNTEAFF; CDR3 DNA: TGCGCCAGCAGCCGGACAGCTGGGAACACTGAAGCTTTCTTT; D gene: .; clone size: .; V gene: TRBV5-1; J gene: TRBJ1-1
CDR3 protein: CASRTDSYEQYF; CDR3 DNA: TGTGCCAGCAGAACAGATTCCTACGAGCAGTACTTC; D gene: .; clone size: .; V gene: TRBV11-2; J gene: TRBJ2-7
CDR3 protein: CASSIAPGQGGDTF; CDR3 DNA: TGTGCCAGTAGTATAGCGCCGGGTCAGGGTGGAGACACCTTC; D gene: .; clone size: few; V gene: TRBV19; J gene: TRBJ1-2
CDR3 protein: CASSPSGRIDEQYF; CDR3 DNA: TGTGCCAGCAGTCCTAGCGGGAGGATTGACGAGCAGTACTTC; D gene: TRBD2; clone size: few; V gene: TRBV6-4; J gene: TRBJ2-7
CDR3 protein: CATGGSGGNEQFF; CDR3 DNA: TGTGCCACCGGCGGGAGCGGAGGGAATGAGCAGTTCTTC; D gene: TRBD2; clone size: .; V gene: TRBV24-1; J gene: TRBJ2-1
CDR3 protein: CASGREGAEAFF; CDR3 DNA: TGTGCCAGCGGCCGAGAGGGCGCTGAAGCTTTCTTT; D gene: .; clone size: .; V gene: TRBV12-3/TRBV12-4; J gene: TRBJ1-1
CDR3 protein: CASFRVYTAEAFF; CDR3 DNA: TGTGCCAGCTTCAGGGTCTATACGGCTGAAGCTTTCTTT; D gene: .; clone size: .; V gene: TRBV6-5; J gene: TRBJ1-1
CDR3 protein: CASSWAGTSERYEQYF; CDR3 DNA: TGTGCCAGCAGTTGGGCCGGGACTTCAGAGAGGTACGAGCAGTACTTC; D gene: .; clone size: .; V gene: TRBV6-5; J gene: TRBJ2-7
CDR3 protein: CASSYSPDSSYEQYF; CDR3 DNA: TGTGCCAGCAGTTATTCCCCGGACAGCTCCTACGAGCAGTACTTC; D gene: .; clone size: .; V gene: TRBV6-5; J gene: TRBJ2-7
CDR3 protein: CASRPTGGGEQYF; CDR3 DNA: TGTGCCAGCAGACCGACAGGGGGGGGAGAGCAGTACTTC; D gene: TRBD1; clone size: .; V gene: TRBV11-3; J gene: TRBJ2-7
CDR3 protein: CASSASSGTYGNTIYF; CDR3 DNA: TGTGCCAGCAGCGCATCTTCCGGGACTTATGGAAACACCATATATTTT; D gene: .; clone size: .; V gene: TRBV7-6; J gene: TRBJ1-3
CDR3 protein: CASSHYSGTGQETQYF; CDR3 DNA: TGCGCCAGCAGCCATTACTCCGGGACAGGTCAAGAGACCCAGTACTTC; D gene: TRBD1; clone size: .; V gene: TRBV4-1; J gene: TRBJ2-5
CDR3 protein: CASSPDRGGYGYTF; CDR3 DNA: TGTGCCAGCAGCCCCGACAGGGGGGGCTATGGCTACACCTTC; D gene: TRBD1; clone size: .; V gene: TRBV13; J gene: TRBJ1-2
CDR3 protein: CASSGQVLPSYNSPLHF; CDR3 DNA: TGTGCCAGCAGCGGCCAGGTTTTACCCTCCTATAATTCACCCCTCCACTTT; D gene: .; clone size: .; V gene: TRBV11-3; J gene: TRBJ1-6
CDR3 protein: CASSPPTGSGDTQYF; CDR3 DNA: TGTGCCAGCTCACCACCGACAGGGTCGGGCGATACGCAGTATTTT; D gene: TRBD1; clone size: once; V gene: TRBV18; J gene: TRBJ2-3
CDR3 protein: CATSRDYGVEKLFF; CDR3 DNA: TGTGCCACCAGCAGAGATTACGGGGTCGAGAAACTGTTTTTT; D gene: .; clone size: .; V gene: TRBV15; J gene: TRBJ1-4
CDR3 protein: CASTTAYEQYF; CDR3 DNA: TGCGCCAGCACTACTGCTTACGAGCAGTACTTC; D gene: .; clone size: .; V gene: TRBV10-2; J gene: TRBJ2-7
CDR3 protein: CASSLFDRGQDGYTF; CDR3 DNA: TGCGCCAGCAGCTTGTTCGACAGGGGGCAGGATGGCTACACCTTC; D gene: TRBD1; clone size: .; V gene: TRBV5-1; J gene: TRBJ1-2
CDR3 protein: CASSRTVNTEAFF; CDR3 DNA: TGTGCCAGCAGCCGGACAGTGAACACTGAAGCTTTCTTT; D gene: .; clone size: .; V gene: TRBV28; J gene: TRBJ1-1
CDR3 protein: CASKTGMSASEAFF; CDR3 DNA: TGTGCCAGCAAGACAGGGATGAGTGCGAGTGAAGCTTTCTTT; D gene: TRBD1; clone size: .; V gene: TRBV6-4; J gene: TRBJ1-1